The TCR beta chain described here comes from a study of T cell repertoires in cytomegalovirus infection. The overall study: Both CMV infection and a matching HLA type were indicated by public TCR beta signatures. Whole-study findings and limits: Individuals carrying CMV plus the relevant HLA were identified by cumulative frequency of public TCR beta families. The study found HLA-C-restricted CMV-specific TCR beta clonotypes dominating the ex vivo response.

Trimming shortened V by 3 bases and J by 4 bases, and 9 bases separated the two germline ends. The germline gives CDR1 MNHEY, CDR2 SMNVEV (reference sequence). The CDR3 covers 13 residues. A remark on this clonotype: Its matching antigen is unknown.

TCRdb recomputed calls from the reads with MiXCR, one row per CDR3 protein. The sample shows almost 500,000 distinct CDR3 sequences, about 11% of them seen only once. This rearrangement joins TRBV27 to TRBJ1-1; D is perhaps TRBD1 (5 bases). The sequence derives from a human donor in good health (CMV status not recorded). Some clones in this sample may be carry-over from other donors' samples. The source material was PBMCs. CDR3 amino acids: CASSFSGFTEAFF. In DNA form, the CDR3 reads TGTGCCAGCAGTTTTTCAGGGTTCACTGAAGCTTTCTTT.